The 2 T cell receptor beta chains below all came from one sample that was sequenced in a study of CXCR3-negative and CXCR3-positive naive CD8 T cells. Whole-study findings and limits: CXCR3-positive naive cells had TRB CDR3s that were more hydrophobic than CXCR3-negative naive cells had.

Their antigen targets remain unknown. The authors made the TRB cDNA libraries by 5' RACE using UMI labels. No DNA is given; TCRdb re-called the 5' RACE reads and lists each CDR3 protein once. There are some 130,000 distinct CDR3 sequences in the sample, with 0.5% to 0.75% held by the top ten. The sample taken for sequencing was naive CXCR3+ CD8+ T cells from blood. Noted subset: CD45RO-CCR7+CD27+CD95- naive CD8+ T cells expressing CXCR3 (TNR3+). Receptors were obtained from a human donor in good health. Some clones in this sample may be carry-over from other donors' samples.

The rearrangement uses TRBV6-5 and TRBJ1-2; TCRdb names TRBD1, which stays unverified in the absence of DNA. Germline lookup yields CDR1 MNHEY and CDR2 SVGAGI. The CDR3 length is 14 residues. This chain's CDR3 is CASSYAPGLYGYTF.

The CDR3 region is CASSLASEDYEQYF. The V and J genes are TRBV5-1 and TRBJ2-7. Germline CDR1 and CDR2: SGHRS and YFSETQ. CDR3 length: 14 residues. The full variable domain, in which reference TRBV5-1 and TRBJ2-7 provide the parts outside the CDR3, is KAGVTQTPRYLIKTRGQQVTLSCSPISGHRSVSWYQQTPGQGLQFLFEYFSETQRNKGNFPGRFSGRQFSNSRSEMNVSTLELGDSALYLCASSLASEDYEQYFGPGTRLTVT.